The sequence of this T cell receptor (beta chain) was determined in a study of shared clonotypes between healthy human individuals. The CDR3 covers 14 residues. V was cut by 1 base and J by 5 bases, with 11 bases left in between. Looked up from germline, CDR1 is MNHNS and CDR2 is SASEGT. This table comes from immunoSEQ multiplex PCR, and its TCRdb copy is limited to in-frame clones, with some not included. Of some 580,000 clones detected, roughly 97% appear once; the ten largest clones hold around 0.058%. This receptor was taken from a woman aged 25 to 45 in good health. The specimen was naive CD4+ T cells sorted from blood. Documented subset: CD45RA+ positively selected. This sequence joins TRBV6-1 and TRBJ2-5; D is unresolved. CDR3 amino acids: CASSEGSRAETQYF. The CDR3 nucleotides are TGTGCCAGCAGTGAAGGGAGTCGGGCGGAGACCCAGTACTTC.